Listed here are 13 T cell receptor beta chains from one sample, sequenced in a study of blood T cells in healthy people across ages. Combining a sample-barcoded 5' primer with a J-beta primer mix, a second PCR ran for roughly 7 to 11 cycles. Each CDR3 protein gets one entry after TCRdb re-called the 5' RACE reads with MiXCR. The profile shows 800,000 to 950,000 distinct CDR3 sequences, almost 30% of them singletons. The sample was also reused in another study, on T cells of mothers and their children.

The sequenced sample was blood. These receptors all come from a woman aged 35 to 49 in good health.

A few counts support this clonotype. The chain has TRBV7-2 and TRBJ1-1; D is perhaps TRBD1 (5 bases). The germline V gene has CDR1 SGHTA and CDR2 FQGNSA. CDR3 length: 15 residues. With 2 bases removed from V and 0 bases from J, the gap between germline ends came to 10 bases. CDR3: CASSLYTGMNTEAFF. In nucleotides, the CDR3 is TGTGCCAGCAGCTTATATACAGGAATGAACACTGAAGCTTTCTTT. The complete variable domain, with remaining parts taken from reference TRBV7-2 and TRBJ1-1, reads GAGVSQSPSNKVTEKGKDVELRCDPISGHTALYWYRQSLGQGLEFLIYFQGNSAPDKSGLPSDRFSAERTGGSVSTLTIQRTQQEDSAVYLCASSLYTGMNTEAFFGQGTRLTVV.

The V call is TRBV2, the J call TRBJ2-7; the match to TRBD1 covers 8 bases. Germline V CDR1 and CDR2: SNHLY, FYNNEI. V shed 7 bases, J shed 4 bases, and the junction held 3 bases outside the gene matches. The CDR3 is made up of 12 amino acids. The CDR3 region has the DNA TGTGCCAGCACGGGACAGGCATACGAGCAGTACTTC. Its protein is CASTGQAYEQYF.

About this clonotype: At one of its ends the junction is not consistent with the germline gene, which may arise from a read error. The genes are TRBV7-2 and TRBJ1-6; the match to TRBD1 covers 7 bases. Germline V gene lookup returns CDR1 SGHTA and CDR2 FQGNSA. The CDR3 sequence is 15 residues long. Written as DNA, the CDR3 is TGTGCCAGCAGCTTAGATAGGGGGCAACGTTCATCCCTCCACTTT. Protein sequence: CASSLDRGQRSSLHF. Based on the CDR3 plus reference TRBV7-2 and TRBJ1-6, the full variable domain is GAGVSQSPSNKVTEKGKDVELRCDPISGHTALYWYRQSLGQGLEFLIYFQGNSAPDKSGLPSDRFSAERTGGSVSTLTIQRTQQEDSAVYLCASSLDRGQRSSLHFGNGTRLTVT.

This clonotype has a handful of counts. V gene TRBV9 combines with J gene TRBJ2-3; 7 nucleotides align to TRBD2. V shed 0 bases, J shed 3 bases, and the junction held 4 bases outside the gene matches. This CDR3 is 15 amino acids long. Germline lookup yields CDR1 SGDLS and CDR2 YYNGEE. This chain's CDR3 is CASSVAGRVTDTQYF. DNA for the CDR3: TGTGCCAGCAGCGTAGCTGGGAGGGTGACAGATACGCAGTATTTT.

Worth noting for this clonotype: It may be a read error: a sequence one base away is much more abundant. This chain joins TRBV27 and TRBJ2-1, with TRBD1 matching over 9 bases. Germline CDR1 is MNHEY and CDR2 is SMNVEV (reference sequence). Trimming removed 1 base from V and 10 bases from J; junction bases left unmatched: 8. CDR3 length: 15 residues. The CDR3 here is CASSLYHRGPYEQFF. The CDR3 nucleotides read TGTGCCAGCAGTTTATATCACAGGGGGCCTTACGAGCAGTTCTTC.

Notes on this clonotype: A much larger clone lies one base from this, so it may be a read error. The rearrangement uses TRBV7-6 and TRBJ2-7, with TRBD1 identical over 9 bases. The CDR3 runs to 15 residues. CDR1 is SGHVS and CDR2 is FNYEAQ in the germline V gene. The CDR3 reads CASNLGDRASYEQYF. The CDR3 DNA follows: TGTGCCAGCAACTTAGGGGACAGGGCTTCCTACGAGCAGTACTTC.

CDR3 sequence (DNA): TGTGCCAGCAGCACTAGACCACAGACCGCTAATTCACCCCTCCACTTT. Its translation is CASSTRPQTANSPLHF. This chain links TRBV7-2 with TRBJ1-6; D unclear. The CDR3 runs to 16 residues. V was clipped by 5 bases and J by 6 bases, with 17 bases between them. Germline CDR1 and CDR2: SGHTA and FQGNSA.

The table lists this clonotype with many counts. This sequence joins TRBV5-1 and TRBJ2-1; 10 bases fit TRBD1. The CDR3 length is 14 residues. V trimming: 0 bases; J trimming: 9 bases; junction bases outside the gene matches: 3. Per germline, CDR1 SGHRS and CDR2 YFSETQ. The CDR3 nucleotides are TGCGCCAGCAGCTTGGGCGACAGGGGGCGTGAGCAGTTCTTC. Residues: CASSLGDRGREQFF. Full variable domain (rest looked up from reference TRBV5-1 and TRBJ2-1): KAGVTQTPRYLIKTRGQQVTLSCSPISGHRSVSWYQQTPGQGLQFLFEYFSETQRNKGNFPGRFSGRQFSNSRSEMNVSTLELGDSALYLCASSLGDRGREQFFGPGTRLTVL.

Ten or more counts support this clonotype. The V gene is TRBV7-3, the J gene TRBJ1-2; D is undetermined. The length of the CDR3 is 16 residues. V dropped 5 bases and J dropped 8 bases, with 24 bases sitting between them. CDR1 and CDR2 (germline): SGHTA, FQGTGA. CDR3: CASSLTRTPGIGGYTF. The CDR3 DNA is TGTGCCAGCAGCCTCACAAGGACGCCGGGAATAGGAGGCTACACCTTC.

Worth noting for this clonotype: At one end the junction does not follow the germline gene, possibly because of a read error. This rearrangement joins TRBV27 to TRBJ1-4; 9 bases agree with TRBD1. CDR3 size: 16 residues. Germline CDR1 is MNHEY and CDR2 is SMNVEV (reference sequence). CDR3 DNA sequence: TGTACCAGCAGTTGGCGAACGACAGGGGGTTTCAGTAAACTGTTTTTT. Translating it yields CTSSWRTTGGFSKLFF.

The rearrangement links TRBV5-1 to TRBJ2-5; 11 bases align to TRBD1. V lost 4 bases, J lost 5 bases, and 7 bases stayed unmatched. The CDR3 extends over 15 amino acids. CDR1 is SGHRS, CDR2 YFSETQ, per germline. For the CDR3, the DNA is TGCGCCAGCAGCGACGGACAGGGGGCATGGGAGACCCAGTACTTC. Translation gives CASSDGQGAWETQYF.

This chain uses TRBV11-2 with TRBJ1-1; the match to TRBD1 covers 11 bases. V lost 5 bases to trimming and J lost 13 bases; unmatched junction nucleotides: 12. Germline assignment: CDR1 SGHAT and CDR2 FQNNGV. CDR3 length: 14 residues. Here the CDR3 reads CASSPRTGGSFDFF. The DNA for the CDR3 is TGTGCCAGCAGCCCCCGGACAGGGGGCTCTTTTGATTTCTTT.

This clonotype was seen only a few times. The CDR3 here is CASSEKPRWETQYF. CDR3 sequence (DNA): TGTGCCAGCAGTGAAAAGCCTCGGTGGGAGACCCAGTACTTC. The J gene is TRBJ2-5, the V gene TRBV25-1, with D hard to call. The germline gives CDR1 MGHDK, CDR2 SYGVNS. V was shortened by 2 bases and J by 5 bases, with 12 bases between the two germline ends. This CDR3 comprises 14 residues. The whole variable domain, filled in from reference TRBV25-1 and TRBJ2-5, reads EADIYQTPRYLVIGTGKKITLECSQTMGHDKMYWYQQDPGMELHLIHYSYGVNSTEKGDLSSESTVSRIRTEHFPLTLESARPSHTSQYLCASSEKPRWETQYFGPGTRLLVL.